This T cell receptor (beta chain) is from a study of response to subunit inactivated influenza vaccine. Study-level points and caveats: The authors proposed limited new T cell recruitment per seasonal influenza vaccination.

The V end was cut by 0 bases, the J end by 4 bases, with 12 bases between. Germline V gene data show CDR1 as LGHNA and CDR2 as YNFKEQ. The length of the CDR3 is 15 residues. This clonotype was observed a few times. The antigen is not known. TCRdb redid the calling of the RT-PCR reads with MiXCR, one entry per CDR3 protein. Counted here are around 540,000 distinct CDR3 sequences, about 12% occurring once; the ten biggest clones make up 10%. The sequence was collected from a man aged 45-65 years who received an inactivated influenza vaccine. This chain links TRBV4-2 with TRBJ2-5; unclear D gene. This sample comprised PBMCs from blood, obtained on the day of vaccination. The CDR3 region has the DNA TGTGCCAGCAGCCAAGAAGTTGGCCGAAGAGAGACCCAGTACTTC. Translation: CASSQEVGRRETQYF.